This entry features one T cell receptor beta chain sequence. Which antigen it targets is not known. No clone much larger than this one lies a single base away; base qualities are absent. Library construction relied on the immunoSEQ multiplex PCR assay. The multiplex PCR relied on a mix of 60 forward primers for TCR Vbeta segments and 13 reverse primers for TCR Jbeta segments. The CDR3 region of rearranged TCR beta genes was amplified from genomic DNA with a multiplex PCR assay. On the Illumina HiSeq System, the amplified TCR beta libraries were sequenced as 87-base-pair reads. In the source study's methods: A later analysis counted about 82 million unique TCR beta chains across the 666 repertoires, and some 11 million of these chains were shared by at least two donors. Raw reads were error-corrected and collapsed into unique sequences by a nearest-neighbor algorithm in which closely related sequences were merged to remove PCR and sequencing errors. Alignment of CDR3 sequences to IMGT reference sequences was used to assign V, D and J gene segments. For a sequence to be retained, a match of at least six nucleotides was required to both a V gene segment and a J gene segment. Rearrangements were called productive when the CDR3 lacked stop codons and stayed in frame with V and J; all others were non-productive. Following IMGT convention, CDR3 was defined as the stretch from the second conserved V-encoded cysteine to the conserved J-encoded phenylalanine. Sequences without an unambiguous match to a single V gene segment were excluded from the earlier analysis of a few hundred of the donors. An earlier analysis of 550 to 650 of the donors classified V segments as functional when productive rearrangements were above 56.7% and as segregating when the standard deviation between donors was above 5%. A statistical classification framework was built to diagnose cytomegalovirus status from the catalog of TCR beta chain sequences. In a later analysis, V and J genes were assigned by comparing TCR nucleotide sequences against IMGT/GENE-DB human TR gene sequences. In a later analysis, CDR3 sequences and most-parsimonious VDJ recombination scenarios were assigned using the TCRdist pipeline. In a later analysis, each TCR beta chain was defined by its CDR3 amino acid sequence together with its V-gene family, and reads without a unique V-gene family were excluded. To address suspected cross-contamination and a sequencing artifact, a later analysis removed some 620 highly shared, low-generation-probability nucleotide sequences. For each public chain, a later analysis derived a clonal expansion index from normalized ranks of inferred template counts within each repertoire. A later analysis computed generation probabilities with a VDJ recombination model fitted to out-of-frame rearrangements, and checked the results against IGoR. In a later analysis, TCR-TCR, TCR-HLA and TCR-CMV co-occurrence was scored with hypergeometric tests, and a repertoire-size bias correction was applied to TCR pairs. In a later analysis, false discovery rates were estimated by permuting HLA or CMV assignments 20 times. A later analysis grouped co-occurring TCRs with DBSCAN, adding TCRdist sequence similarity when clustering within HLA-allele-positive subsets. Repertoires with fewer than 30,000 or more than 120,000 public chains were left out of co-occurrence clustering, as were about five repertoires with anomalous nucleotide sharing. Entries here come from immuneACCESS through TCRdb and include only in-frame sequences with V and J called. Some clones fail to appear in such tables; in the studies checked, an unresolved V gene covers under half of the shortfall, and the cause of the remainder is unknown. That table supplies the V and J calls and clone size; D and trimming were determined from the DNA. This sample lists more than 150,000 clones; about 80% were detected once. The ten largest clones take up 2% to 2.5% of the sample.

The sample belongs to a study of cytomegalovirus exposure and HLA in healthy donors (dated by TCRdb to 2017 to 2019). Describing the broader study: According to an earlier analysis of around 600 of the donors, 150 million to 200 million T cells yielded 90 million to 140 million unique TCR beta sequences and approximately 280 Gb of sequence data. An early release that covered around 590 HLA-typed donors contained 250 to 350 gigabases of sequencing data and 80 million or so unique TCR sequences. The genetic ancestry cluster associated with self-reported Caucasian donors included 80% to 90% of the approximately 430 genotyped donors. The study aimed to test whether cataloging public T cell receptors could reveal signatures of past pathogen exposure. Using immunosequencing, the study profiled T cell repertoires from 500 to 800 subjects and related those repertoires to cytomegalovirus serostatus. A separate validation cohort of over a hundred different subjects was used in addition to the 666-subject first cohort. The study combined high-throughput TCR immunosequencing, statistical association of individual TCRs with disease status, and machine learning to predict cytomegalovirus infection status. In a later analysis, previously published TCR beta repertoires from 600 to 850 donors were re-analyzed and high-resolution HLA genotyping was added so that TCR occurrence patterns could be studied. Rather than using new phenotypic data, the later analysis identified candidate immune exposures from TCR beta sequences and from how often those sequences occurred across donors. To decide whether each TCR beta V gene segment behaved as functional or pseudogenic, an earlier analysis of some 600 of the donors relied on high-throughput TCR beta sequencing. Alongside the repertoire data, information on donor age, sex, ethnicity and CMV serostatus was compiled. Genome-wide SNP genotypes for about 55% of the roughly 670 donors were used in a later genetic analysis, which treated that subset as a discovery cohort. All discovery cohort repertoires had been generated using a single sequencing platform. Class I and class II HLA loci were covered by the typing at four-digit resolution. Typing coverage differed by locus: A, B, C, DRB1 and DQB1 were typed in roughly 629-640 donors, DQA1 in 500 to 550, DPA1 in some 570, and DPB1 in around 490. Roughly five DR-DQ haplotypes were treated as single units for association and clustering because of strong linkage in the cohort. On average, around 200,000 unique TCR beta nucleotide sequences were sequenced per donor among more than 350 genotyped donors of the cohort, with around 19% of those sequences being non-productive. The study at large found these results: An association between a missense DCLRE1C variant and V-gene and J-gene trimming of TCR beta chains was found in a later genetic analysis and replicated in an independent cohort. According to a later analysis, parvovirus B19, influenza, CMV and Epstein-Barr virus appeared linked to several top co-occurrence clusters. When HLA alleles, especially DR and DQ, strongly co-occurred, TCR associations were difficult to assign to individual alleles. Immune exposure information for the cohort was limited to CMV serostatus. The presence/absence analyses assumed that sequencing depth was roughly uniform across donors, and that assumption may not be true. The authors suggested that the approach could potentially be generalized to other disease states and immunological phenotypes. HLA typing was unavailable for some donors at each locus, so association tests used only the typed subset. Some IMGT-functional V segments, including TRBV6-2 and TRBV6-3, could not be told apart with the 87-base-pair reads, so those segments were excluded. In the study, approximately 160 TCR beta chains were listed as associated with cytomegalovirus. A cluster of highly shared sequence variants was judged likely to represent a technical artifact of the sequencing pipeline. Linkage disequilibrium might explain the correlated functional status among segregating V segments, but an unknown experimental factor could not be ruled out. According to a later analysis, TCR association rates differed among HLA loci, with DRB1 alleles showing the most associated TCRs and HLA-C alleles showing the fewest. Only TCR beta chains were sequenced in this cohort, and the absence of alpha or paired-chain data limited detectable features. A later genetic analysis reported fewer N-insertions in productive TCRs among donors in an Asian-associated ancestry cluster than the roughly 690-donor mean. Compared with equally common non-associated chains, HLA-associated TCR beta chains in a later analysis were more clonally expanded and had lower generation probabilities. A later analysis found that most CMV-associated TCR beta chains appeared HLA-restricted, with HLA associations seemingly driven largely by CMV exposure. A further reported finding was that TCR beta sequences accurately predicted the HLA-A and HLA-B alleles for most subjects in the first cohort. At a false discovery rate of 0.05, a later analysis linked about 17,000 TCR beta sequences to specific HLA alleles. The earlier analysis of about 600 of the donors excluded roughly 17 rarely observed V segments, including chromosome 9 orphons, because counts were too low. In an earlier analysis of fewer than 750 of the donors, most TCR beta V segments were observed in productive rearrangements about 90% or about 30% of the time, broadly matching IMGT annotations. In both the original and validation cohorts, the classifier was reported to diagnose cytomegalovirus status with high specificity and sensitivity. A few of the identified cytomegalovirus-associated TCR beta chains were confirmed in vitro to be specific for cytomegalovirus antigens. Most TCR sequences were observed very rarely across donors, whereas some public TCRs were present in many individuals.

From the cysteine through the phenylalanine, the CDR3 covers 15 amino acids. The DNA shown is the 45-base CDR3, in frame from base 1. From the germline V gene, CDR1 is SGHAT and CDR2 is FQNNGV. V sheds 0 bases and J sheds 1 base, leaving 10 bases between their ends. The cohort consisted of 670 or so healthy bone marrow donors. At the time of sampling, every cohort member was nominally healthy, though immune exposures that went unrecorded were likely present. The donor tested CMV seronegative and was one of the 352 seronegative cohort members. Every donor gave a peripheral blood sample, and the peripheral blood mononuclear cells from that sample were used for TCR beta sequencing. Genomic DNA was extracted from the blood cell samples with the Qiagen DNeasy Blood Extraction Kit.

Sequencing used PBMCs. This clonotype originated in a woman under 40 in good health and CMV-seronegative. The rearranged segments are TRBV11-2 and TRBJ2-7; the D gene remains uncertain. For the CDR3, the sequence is CASSLDDGRSYEQYF. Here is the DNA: TGTGCCAGCAGCTTAGATGACGGCAGGTCCTACGAGCAGTACTTC.